A single sample is the source of the 9 T cell receptor beta chains below, sequenced in a study of Ad26.COV2.S vaccination and SARS-CoV-2 variants. The repertoire was sequenced with immunoSEQ multiplex PCR; TCRdb's copy has only in-frame clones and lacks some. The sample holds fewer than 400,000 clones, more than 70% seen once. Documented treatment: roughly 18 received Ad26.COV2.S at low or high dose, single or two shots; roughly five received placebo; per-sample allocation not given. It was on day 63 after the first vaccine or placebo injection that samples were taken. The material was peripheral blood, obtained in a trial of Ad26.COV2.S vaccine versus placebo. Source of these receptors: a person aged 18-65 years who received the Ad26.COV2.S COVID-19 vaccine or a placebo.

This clone was seen just once. The chain carries TRBV9 and TRBJ2-1; 11 bases are a match to TRBD2. With 0 bases clipped from V and 2 bases from J, the junction kept 7 bases outside the gene matches. Germline V gene sequence: CDR1 SGDLS, CDR2 YYNGEE. The CDR3 sequence is 18 residues long. The CDR3: CASSVVGLAGMTYNEQFF. For the CDR3, the DNA is TGTGCCAGCAGCGTAGTTGGACTAGCGGGTATGACCTACAATGAGCAGTTCTTC.

The J gene is TRBJ2-7, the V gene TRBV7-2; 10 bases align to TRBD2. V gave up 4 bases and J gave up 6 bases; unmatched junction bases: 9. The germline gives CDR1 SGHTA, CDR2 FQGNSA. The CDR3 runs to 15 residues. The CDR3 DNA reads as TGTGCCAGCAGCTCGAAAGCGGGGGGGCTTCTCGAGCAGTACTTC. It yields the protein CASSSKAGGLLEQYF.

The chain has TRBV30 and TRBJ2-5; 7 nucleotides agree with TRBD1. The CDR3 loop spans 15 amino acids. V dropped 4 bases and J dropped 5; count of bases not matched to a gene: 13. Germline assignment: CDR1 GTSNPN and CDR2 SVGIG (reference sequence). The CDR3 sequence is CAWKPQRQGFETQYF. CDR3 coding DNA: TGTGCCTGGAAGCCCCAGAGACAGGGCTTCGAGACCCAGTACTTC.

The chain joins TRBV3-1 (or the pseudogene TRBV3-2) to TRBJ1-4; a possible D gene is TRBD1 (5 bases). The CDR3 is made up of 14 amino acids. V was clipped by 4 bases and J by 4 bases, with 10 bases between them. Per the germline V gene, CDR1 is LGHDT and CDR2 is YNNKEL (reference sequence). For the CDR3, the DNA is TGTGCCAGCAGCCCCGTAGGGGTTAATGAAAAACTGTTTTTT. It translates to CASSPVGVNEKLFF.

V gene TRBV7-3 combines with J gene TRBJ2-1; D is unresolved. V lost 2 bases and J lost 10, with 9 bases in between. In germline, CDR1 is SGHTA, CDR2 FQGTGA. This CDR3 contains 12 residues. CDR3 protein: CASSLVGQEQFF. In DNA form, the CDR3 reads TGTGCCAGCAGCTTAGTCGGTCAGGAGCAGTTCTTC. The full variable domain, in which reference TRBV7-3 and TRBJ2-1 provide the parts outside the CDR3, is GAGVSQTPSNKVTEKGKYVELRCDPISGHTALYWYRQSLGQGPEFLIYFQGTGAADDSGLPNDRFFAVRPEGSVSTLKIQRTERGDSAVYLCASSLVGQEQFFGPGTRLTVL.

This chain connects TRBV5-1 to TRBJ2-7; no clear D. The length of the CDR3 is 13 residues. V lost 0 bases and J 6 bases, leaving 10 bases between the germline ends. The germline CDR1 and CDR2 sequences are SGHRS and YFSETQ. The CDR3 DNA sequence: TGCGCCAGCAGCTTGGCACGGTCTGGCGAGCAGTACTTC. It yields the protein CASSLARSGEQYF.

The chain has TRBV5-4 and TRBJ2-2, with D possibly called TRBD1 or TRBD2 (5 bases each). V was cut by 7 bases and J by 4 bases, with 23 bases left in between. The CDR3 runs 17 residues. Looked up from germline, CDR1 is SGHNT and CDR2 is YYREEE (reference sequence). DNA of the CDR3: TGTGCCAGCGGGGAGACGGGACGCGCCTGGGGCACCGGGGAGCTGTTTTTT. Its translation is CASGETGRAWGTGELFF.

V gene TRBV5-4 combines with J gene TRBJ1-1; D is undetermined. Germline lookup yields CDR1 SGHNT and CDR2 YYREEE (reference sequence). There are 14 residues in the CDR3. V dropped 0 bases and J dropped 1 base, with 7 bases sitting between them. The CDR3 nucleotides read TGTGCCAGCAGCTTGGACAACGAGAACACTGAAGCTTTCTTT. Protein: CASSLDNENTEAFF.

The V call is TRBV5-1, the J call TRBJ2-1; TRBD2 is a possible D gene (5 bases). V was cut by 5 bases and J by 6 bases, with 15 bases left in between. Germline CDR1 SGHRS, CDR2 YFSETQ. This CDR3 is built from 14 residues. This CDR3 reads CASSTTTVPNEQFF. Here the CDR3 DNA reads TGCGCCAGCAGTACGACTACCGTACCCAATGAGCAGTTCTTC.